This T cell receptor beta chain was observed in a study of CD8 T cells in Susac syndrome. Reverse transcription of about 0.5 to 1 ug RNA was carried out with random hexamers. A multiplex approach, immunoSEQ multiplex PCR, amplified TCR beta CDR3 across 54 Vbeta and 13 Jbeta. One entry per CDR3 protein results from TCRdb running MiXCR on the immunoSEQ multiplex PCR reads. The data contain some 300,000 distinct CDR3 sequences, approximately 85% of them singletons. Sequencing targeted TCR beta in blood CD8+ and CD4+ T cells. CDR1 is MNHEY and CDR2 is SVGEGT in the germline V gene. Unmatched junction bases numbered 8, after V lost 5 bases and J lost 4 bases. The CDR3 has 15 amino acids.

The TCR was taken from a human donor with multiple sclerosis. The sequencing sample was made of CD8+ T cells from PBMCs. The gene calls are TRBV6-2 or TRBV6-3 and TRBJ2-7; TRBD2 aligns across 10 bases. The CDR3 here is CASSDVLAGGYEQYF. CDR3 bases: TGTGCCAGCAGTGACGTCTTAGCGGGAGGTTACGAGCAGTACTTC.